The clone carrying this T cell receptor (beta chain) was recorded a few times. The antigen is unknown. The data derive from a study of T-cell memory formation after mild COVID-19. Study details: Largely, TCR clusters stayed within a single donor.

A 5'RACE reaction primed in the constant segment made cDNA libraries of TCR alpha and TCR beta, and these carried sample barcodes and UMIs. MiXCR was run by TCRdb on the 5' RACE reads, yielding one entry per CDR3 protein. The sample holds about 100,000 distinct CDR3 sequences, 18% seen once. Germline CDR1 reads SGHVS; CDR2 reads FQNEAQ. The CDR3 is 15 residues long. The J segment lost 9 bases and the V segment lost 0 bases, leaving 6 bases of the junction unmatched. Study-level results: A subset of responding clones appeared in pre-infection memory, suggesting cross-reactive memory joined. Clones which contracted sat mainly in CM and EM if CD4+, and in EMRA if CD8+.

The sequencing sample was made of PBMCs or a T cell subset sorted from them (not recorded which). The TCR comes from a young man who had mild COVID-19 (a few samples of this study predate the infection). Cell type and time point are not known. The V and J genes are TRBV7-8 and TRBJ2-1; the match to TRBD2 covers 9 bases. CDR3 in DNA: TGTGCCAGCAGCTTAGCGGGCGGGGGGGCGGTTGAGCAGTTCTTC. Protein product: CASSLAGGGAVEQFF. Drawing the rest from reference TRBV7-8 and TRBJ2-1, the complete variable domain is GAGVSQSPRYKVAKRGQDVALRCDPISGHVSLFWYQQALGQGPEFLTYFQNEAQLDKSGLPSDRFFAERPEGSVSTLKIQRTQQEDSAVYLCASSLAGGGAVEQFFGPGTRLTVL.